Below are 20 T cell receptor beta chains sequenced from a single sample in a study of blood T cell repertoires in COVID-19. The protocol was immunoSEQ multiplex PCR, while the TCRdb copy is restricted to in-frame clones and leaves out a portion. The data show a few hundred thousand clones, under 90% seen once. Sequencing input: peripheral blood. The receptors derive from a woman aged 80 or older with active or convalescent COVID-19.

The CDR3 sequence: CASSLDGGVSYNEQFF. The CDR3 DNA sequence: TGCGCCAGCAGCTTGGACGGGGGGGTGTCCTACAATGAGCAGTTCTTC. This sequence joins TRBV5-1 and TRBJ2-1, with TRBD2 matching 8 bases. CDR3 size: 16 residues. In germline, CDR1 is SGHRS, CDR2 YFSETQ. Trimming at V came to 0 bases and at J to 1 base, leaving 3 bases not matched to a gene.

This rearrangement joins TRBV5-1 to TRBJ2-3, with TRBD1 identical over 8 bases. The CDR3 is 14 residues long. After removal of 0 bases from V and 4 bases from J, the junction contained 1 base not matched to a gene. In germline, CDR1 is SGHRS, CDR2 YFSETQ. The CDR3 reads CASSLARGPDTQYF. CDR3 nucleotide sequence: TGCGCCAGCAGCTTGGCCAGGGGGCCAGATACGCAGTATTTT.

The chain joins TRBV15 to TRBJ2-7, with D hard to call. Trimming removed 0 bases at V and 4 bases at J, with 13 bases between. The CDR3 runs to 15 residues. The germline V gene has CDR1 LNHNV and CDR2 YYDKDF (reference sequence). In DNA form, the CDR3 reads TGTGCCACCAGCAGAGATCTAGGCGAGAGATACGAGCAGTACTTC. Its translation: CATSRDLGERYEQYF.

The CDR3 DNA sequence: TGCGCCAGCAGCAGGACAGGGGACACCGGGGAGCTGTTTTTT. This gives the protein CASSRTGDTGELFF. The chain joins TRBV5-1 to TRBJ2-2; 9 bases are a match to TRBD1. CDR1 and CDR2 (germline): SGHRS, YFSETQ. V gave up 4 bases and J gave up 3 bases; unmatched junction bases: 1. There are 14 residues in the CDR3.

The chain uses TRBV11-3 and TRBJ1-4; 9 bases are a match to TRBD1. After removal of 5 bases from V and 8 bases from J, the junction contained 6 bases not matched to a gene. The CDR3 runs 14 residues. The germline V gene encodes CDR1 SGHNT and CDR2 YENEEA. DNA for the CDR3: TGTGCCAGCAGCCGACAGGGGGGTTACGAAAAACTGTTTTTT. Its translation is CASSRQGGYEKLFF.

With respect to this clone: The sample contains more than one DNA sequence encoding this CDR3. Here the CDR3 DNA reads TGCGCCAGCAGCTTAGGGACAGGGGATTATAATTCACCCCTCCACTTT. Its protein is CASSLGTGDYNSPLHF. The V call is TRBV5-1, the J call TRBJ1-6; TRBD1 matches at 10 bases. The germline V gene encodes CDR1 SGHRS and CDR2 YFSETQ. This CDR3 is built from 16 residues. J lost 4 bases, V lost 2 bases, and 3 bases had no gene match.

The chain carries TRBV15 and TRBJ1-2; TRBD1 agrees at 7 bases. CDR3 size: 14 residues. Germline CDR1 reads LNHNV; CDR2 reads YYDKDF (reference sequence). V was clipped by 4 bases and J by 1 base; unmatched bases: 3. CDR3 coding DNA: TGTGCCACCAGCACGGACAGGCTTAACTATGGCTACACCTTC. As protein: CATSTDRLNYGYTF.

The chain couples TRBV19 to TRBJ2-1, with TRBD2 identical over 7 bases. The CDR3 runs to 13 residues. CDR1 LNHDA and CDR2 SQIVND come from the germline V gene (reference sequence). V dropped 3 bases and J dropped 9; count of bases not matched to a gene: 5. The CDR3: CASSMAGVSEQFF. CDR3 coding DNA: TGTGCCAGTAGTATGGCGGGGGTCAGTGAGCAGTTCTTC.

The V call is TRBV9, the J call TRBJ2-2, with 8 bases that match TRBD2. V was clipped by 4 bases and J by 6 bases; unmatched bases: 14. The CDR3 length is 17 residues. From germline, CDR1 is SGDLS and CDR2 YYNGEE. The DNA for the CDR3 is TGTGCCAGCAGCCCGAGGGGGAGCGGGAGTACCTCCGGGGAGCTGTTTTTT. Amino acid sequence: CASSPRGSGSTSGELFF.

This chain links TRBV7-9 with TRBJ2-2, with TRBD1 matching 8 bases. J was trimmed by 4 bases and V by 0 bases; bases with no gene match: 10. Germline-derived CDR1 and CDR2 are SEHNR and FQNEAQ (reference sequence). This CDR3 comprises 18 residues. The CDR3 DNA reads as TGTGCCAGCAGCTTAGCGAGAGCAGGGGGCGCGTCCACCGGGGAGCTGTTTTTT. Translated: CASSLARAGGASTGELFF.

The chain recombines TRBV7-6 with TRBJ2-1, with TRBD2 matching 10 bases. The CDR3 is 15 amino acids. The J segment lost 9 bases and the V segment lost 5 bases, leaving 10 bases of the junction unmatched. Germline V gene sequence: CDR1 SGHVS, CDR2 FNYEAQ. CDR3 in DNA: TGTGCCAGCAGCCCCTTAGCGGGGGGCCAGGGTGAGCAGTTCTTC. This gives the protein CASSPLAGGQGEQFF.

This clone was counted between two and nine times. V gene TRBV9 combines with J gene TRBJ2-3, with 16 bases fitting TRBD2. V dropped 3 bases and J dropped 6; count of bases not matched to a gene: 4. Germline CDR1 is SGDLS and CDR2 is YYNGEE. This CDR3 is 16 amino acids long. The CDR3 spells CASSAGLAGGSDTQYF. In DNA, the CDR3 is TGTGCCAGCAGCGCGGGACTAGCGGGAGGGAGCGATACGCAGTATTTT.

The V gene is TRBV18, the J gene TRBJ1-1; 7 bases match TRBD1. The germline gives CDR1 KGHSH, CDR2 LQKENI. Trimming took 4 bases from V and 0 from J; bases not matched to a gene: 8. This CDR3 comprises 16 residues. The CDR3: CASSQTGRPMNTEAFF. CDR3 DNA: TGTGCCAGCTCACAGACAGGGCGCCCCATGAACACTGAAGCTTTCTTT.

The CDR3 sequence is CASSRGTGGPNTEAFF. The CDR3, as DNA: TGCGCCAGCAGCCGGGGGACAGGGGGTCCGAACACTGAAGCTTTCTTT. The chain combines TRBV4-3 with TRBJ1-1; TRBD1 matches at 11 bases. Germline V gene data show CDR1 as LGHNA and CDR2 as YSLEER. Germline trimming cut 4 bases from V and 1 base from J; bases unmatched to any gene: 5. CDR3 length: 16 amino acids.

CDR3 in amino acids: CATGGQSTNEKLFF. The CDR3, as DNA: TGTGCCACAGGGGGACAGTCAACTAATGAAAAACTGTTTTTT. The gene calls are TRBV2 and TRBJ1-4; TRBD1 matches at 7 bases. The CDR3 is 14 residues long. V trimming: 10 bases; J trimming: 0 bases; junction bases outside the gene matches: 5. Germline loops: CDR1 SNHLY, CDR2 FYNNEI. Filled out from reference TRBV2 and TRBJ1-4, the complete variable domain reads EPEVTQTPSHQVTQMGQEVILRCVPISNHLYFYWYRQILGQKVEFLVSFYNNEISEKSEIFDDQFSVERPDGSNFTLKIRSTKLEDSAMYFCATGGQSTNEKLFFGSGTQLSVL.

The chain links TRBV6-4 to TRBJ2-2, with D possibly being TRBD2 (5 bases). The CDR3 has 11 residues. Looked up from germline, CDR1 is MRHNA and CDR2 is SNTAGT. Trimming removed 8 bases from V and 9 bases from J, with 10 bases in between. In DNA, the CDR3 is TGTGCCAGCCGAGGGCACCGGGAGCTGTTTTTT. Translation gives CASRGHRELFF.

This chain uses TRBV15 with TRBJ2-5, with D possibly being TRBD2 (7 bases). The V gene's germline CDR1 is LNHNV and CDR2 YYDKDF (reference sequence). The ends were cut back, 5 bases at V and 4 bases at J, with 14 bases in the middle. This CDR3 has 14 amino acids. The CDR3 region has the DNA TGTGCCACCAGCGGGGGGGGCGGGAGAGAGACCCAGTACTTC. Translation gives CATSGGGGRETQYF.

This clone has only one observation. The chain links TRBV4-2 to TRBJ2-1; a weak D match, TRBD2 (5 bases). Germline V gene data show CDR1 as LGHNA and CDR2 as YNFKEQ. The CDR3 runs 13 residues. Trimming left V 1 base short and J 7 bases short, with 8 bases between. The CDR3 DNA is TGTGCCAGCAGCCAAGGGGGAGAGAATGAGCAGTTCTTC. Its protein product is CASSQGGENEQFF.

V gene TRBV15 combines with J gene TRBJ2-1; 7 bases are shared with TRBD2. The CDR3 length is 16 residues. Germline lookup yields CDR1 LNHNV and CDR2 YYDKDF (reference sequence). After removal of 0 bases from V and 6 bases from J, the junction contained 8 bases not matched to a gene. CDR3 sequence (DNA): TGTGCCACCAGCAGAGATCTGGCGGGAGCCTTCAATGAGCAGTTCTTC. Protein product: CATSRDLAGAFNEQFF.

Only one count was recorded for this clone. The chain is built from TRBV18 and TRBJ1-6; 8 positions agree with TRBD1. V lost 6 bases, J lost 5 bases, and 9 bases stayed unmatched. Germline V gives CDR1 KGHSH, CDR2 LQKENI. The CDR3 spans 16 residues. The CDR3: CASSPRQGNDNSPLHF. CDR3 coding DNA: TGTGCCAGCTCCCCGAGACAGGGGAATGATAATTCACCCCTCCACTTT.